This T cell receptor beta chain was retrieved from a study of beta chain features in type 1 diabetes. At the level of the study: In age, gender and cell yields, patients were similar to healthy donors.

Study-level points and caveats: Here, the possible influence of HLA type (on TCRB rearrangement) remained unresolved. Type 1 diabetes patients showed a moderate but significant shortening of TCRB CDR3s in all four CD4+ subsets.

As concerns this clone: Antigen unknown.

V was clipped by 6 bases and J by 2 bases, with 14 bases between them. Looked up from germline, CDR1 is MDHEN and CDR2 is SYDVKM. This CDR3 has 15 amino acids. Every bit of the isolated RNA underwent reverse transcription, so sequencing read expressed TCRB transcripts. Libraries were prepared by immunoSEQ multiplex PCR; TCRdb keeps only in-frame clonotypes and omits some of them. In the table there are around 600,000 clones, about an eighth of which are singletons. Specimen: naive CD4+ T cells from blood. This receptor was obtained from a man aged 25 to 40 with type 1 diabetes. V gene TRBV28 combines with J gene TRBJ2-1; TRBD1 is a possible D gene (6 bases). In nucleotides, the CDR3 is TGTGCCAGCAGAAGGGGGACCGGGACCTACAATGAGCAGTTCTTC. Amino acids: CASRRGTGTYNEQFF. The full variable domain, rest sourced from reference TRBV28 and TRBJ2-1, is DVKVTQSSRYLVKRTGEKVFLECVQDMDHENMFWYRQDPGLGLRLIYFSYDVKMKEKGDIPEGYSVSREKKERFSLILESASTNQTSMYLCASRRGTGTYNEQFFGPGTRLTVL.